This T cell receptor beta chain is from a study of shared clonotypes between healthy human individuals. CD8 cells regarded as naive lacked CD45RO, were positively chosen for CCR7, and omitted terminally differentiated effector memory CD45RA+ cells. Original processing notes: Junction-only immunoSEQ data arrived without quality scores, meaning filtering differed. Produced via immunoSEQ multiplex PCR; TCRdb's table is partial and in-frame only. V and J calls and clone size come straight from that table; D and trimming were deduced from the DNA. The table lists about 820,000 clones, more than 85% of them singletons. The CDR3 is 15 amino acids. The germline V gene encodes CDR1 LNHDA and CDR2 SQIVND (reference sequence).

The TCR sequence derives from a young man in good health. Sample: naive CD8+ T cells sorted from blood. J is TRBJ2-5 and V is TRBV19; TRBD2 aligns across 9 bases. The J call may be wrong; the DNA end is better matched by TRBJ2-7. CDR3 protein: CASSGSGRHSYEQYF. For the CDR3, the DNA is TGTGCCAGTAGTGGGAGCGGGAGGCACAGCTACGAGCAGTACTTC.